The rows below give T cell receptor beta chains drawn from one sample of a study of post-analysis software for immune sequencing data. Via MiXCR, TCRdb re-called the PCR reads, giving one row per CDR3 protein. The sample lists approximately 400,000 distinct CDR3 sequences, 30% to 45% occurring once. Specimen: blood. The source is a girl aged 10 to 17 with multiple sclerosis. CDR3s include the opening cysteine and the closing phenylalanine or tryptophan. Fields, in order: V gene, clone size, J gene, CDR3 length, D gene, CDR3 DNA, CDR3 protein. D genes are given only for firm matches. Clone size is given for some rows only: seen once, a few or many times, or a class if the clone is expanded.

TRBV18	.	TRBJ2-5	16	TRBD2	TGTGCCAGCTCACTCGGACTAGCGGGGGTTTCAGAGACCCAGTACTTC	CASSLGLAGVSETQYF
TRBV3-1	.	TRBJ2-3	16	.	TGTGCCAGCAGCCAAGATGGATGGGGGGGCACAGATACGCAGTATTTT	CASSQDGWGGTDTQYF
TRBV7-2	.	TRBJ1-1	15	.	TGTGCCAGCAGCTTATCGGGGGACGGGGGAACTGAAGCTTTCTTT	CASSLSGDGGTEAFF
TRBV7-3	.	TRBJ2-6	17	.	TGTGCCAGCAGCTTAAGTTTAGGGTACGCTGGGGCCAACGTCCTGACTTTC	CASSLSLGYAGANVLTF
TRBV4-1	few	TRBJ2-1	14	.	TGCGCCAGCAGCCGAGGGAACAGAAACAATGAGCAGTTCTTC	CASSRGNRNNEQFF
TRBV4-3	few	TRBJ1-1	14	TRBD1	TGCGCCAGCAGTAGTCACAGGGGTTCCTTCCCAGCTTTCTTT	CASSSHRGSFPAFF
TRBV5-1	.	TRBJ2-7	14	TRBD1	TGCGCCAGCACGACAGAACAGGGGACGGGCGAGCAGTACTTC	CASTTEQGTGEQYF
TRBV2	.	TRBJ2-7	12	.	TGTGCCACCTCGGTTAATACCTACGAGCAGTACTTC	CATSVNTYEQYF
TRBV7-9	.	TRBJ1-1	12	.	TGTGCCAGCAGGGGAGCGGGGCCTGAAGCTTTCTTT	CASRGAGPEAFF
TRBV4-1	few	TRBJ2-3	15	TRBD2	TGCGCCAGCAGCCAAGCACTAGCGGGGGGAGATACGCAGTATTTT	CASSQALAGGDTQYF
TRBV4-1	.	TRBJ2-3	12	.	TGCGCCAGCAGCCGCGACACAGATACGCAGTATTTT	CASSRDTDTQYF
TRBV2	many	TRBJ2-5	15	.	TGTGCCAGCAGTGAAGAGTCTCCATCTTCAGAGACCCAGTACTTC	CASSEESPSSETQYF
TRBV7-9	once	TRBJ2-2	16	TRBD2	TGTGCCAGTAGCTCGCTAGCGGGACCGAACACCGGGGAGCTGTTTTTT	CASSSLAGPNTGELFF
TRBV5-6	.	TRBJ1-1	12	.	TGTGCCAGCAGCCGGGACGGCACTGAAGCTTTCTTT	CASSRDGTEAFF
TRBV2	.	TRBJ2-3	13	TRBD2	TGTGCCAGCAGTTCGGGGGGGCGGGATACGCAGTATTTT	CASSSGGRDTQYF
TRBV7-2	few	TRBJ2-7	15	TRBD2	TGTGCCAGCAGCTTACGGACTAGCGGAACCTACGAGCAGTACTTC	CASSLRTSGTYEQYF
TRBV4-1	.	TRBJ2-3	16	TRBD1	TGCGCCAGCAGCCAAGTGGGACAGGGGGTACCAGATACGCAGTATTTT	CASSQVGQGVPDTQYF
TRBV29-1	few	TRBJ1-1	11	.	TGCAGCGTTGCAAGACAGGTGGAAGCTTTCTTT	CSVARQVEAFF
TRBV7-8	.	TRBJ1-1	15	TRBD1	TGTGCCAGCAGCCCCGACAGGGGGATGAACACTGAAGCTTTCTTT	CASSPDRGMNTEAFF
TRBV3-1	.	TRBJ1-2	16	TRBD1	TGTGCCAGCAGCCAAGATGAGGCAGGGGGCTACTATGGCTACACCTTC	CASSQDEAGGYYGYTF
TRBV3-1	few	TRBJ2-1	16	TRBD2	TGTGCCAGCAGCCAAGCCCCAGCGGGACGATACAATGAGCAGTTCTTC	CASSQAPAGRYNEQFF
TRBV3-1	.	TRBJ1-1	13	.	TGTGCCAGCAGCTTAAGCGGGGCTACTGAAGCTTTCTTT	CASSLSGATEAFF
TRBV29-1	many	TRBJ2-5	13	.	TGCAGCGTGTTCGCTTCAGGGAGCAAGACCCAGTACTTC	CSVFASGSKTQYF
TRBV12-3/TRBV12-4	.	TRBJ2-3	15	.	TGTGCCAGCACCAGGGGTGGGACTCGCACAGATACGCAGTATTTT	CASTRGGTRTDTQYF
TRBV4-1	few	TRBJ1-6	15	.	TGCGCCTCCTACAGCGCGGGGGACGGAGATTCACCCCTCCACTTT	CASYSAGDGDSPLHF
TRBV3-1	many	TRBJ2-7	15	.	TGTGCCAGCAGCCTACCGGGGCAGGGTAGGTACGAGCAGTACTTC	CASSLPGQGRYEQYF
TRBV6-1	.	TRBJ2-1	15	.	TGTGCCAGCAGTCCCCCGGGACGGGACTACAATGAGCAGTTCTTC	CASSPPGRDYNEQFF
TRBV6-5	many	TRBJ2-3	13	.	TGTGCCAGCAGTTACACCCCCACAGATACGCAGTATTTT	CASSYTPTDTQYF
TRBV12-3/TRBV12-4	.	TRBJ1-1	13	.	TGTGCCAGCAGTTTCCATTGGGATACTGAAGCTTTCTTT	CASSFHWDTEAFF
TRBV2	.	TRBJ2-2	14	.	TGTGCCAGCAGTGAATCCCCGGGGTCCGGGGAGCTGTTTTTT	CASSESPGSGELFF
TRBV20-1	few	TRBJ2-1	14	.	TGCAGTGCTACACCGGACTCTCCGTACAATGAGCAGTTCTTC	CSATPDSPYNEQFF
TRBV6-5	.	TRBJ2-7	16	.	TGTGCCAGCAGTTACTTGGAAGGAACAGCCTCCTACGAGCAGTACTTC	CASSYLEGTASYEQYF
TRBV28	.	TRBJ1-6	13	.	TGTGCCAGCAGTTCCCCAAATCCTTCACCCCTCCACTTT	CASSSPNPSPLHF
TRBV19	.	TRBJ1-5	14	.	TGTGCCAGTAGCCCCGGAGGACGGAATCAGCCCCAGCATTTT	CASSPGGRNQPQHF
TRBV7-8	.	TRBJ1-6	14	TRBD1	TGTGCCAGCAGCTTAGCAGGGGGCAATTCACCCCTCCACTTT	CASSLAGGNSPLHF
TRBV7-8	.	TRBJ1-4	14	.	TGTGCCAGCAGCTTAGACCGCAGTAATGAAAAACTGTTTTTT	CASSLDRSNEKLFF
TRBV5-1	.	TRBJ2-7	15	.	TGCACCAGCCTCCCAGACCCGGGGACCTCCTACGAGCAGTACTTC	CTSLPDPGTSYEQYF
TRBV6-6	.	TRBJ1-2	16	TRBD1	TGTGCCAGCAGTTCTCCGGGGACAGCAGCTAGCTATGGCTACACCTTC	CASSSPGTAASYGYTF
TRBV5-1	.	TRBJ2-5	12	.	TGCGCCAGCAGCTGGGAGCGGGAGACCCAGTACTTC	CASSWERETQYF
TRBV6-6	few	TRBJ2-7	14	TRBD2	TGTGCCAGCAGTTACGGGGACTACCTTCAGGAGCAGTACTTC	CASSYGDYLQEQYF
TRBV20-1	few	TRBJ2-5	17	TRBD2	TGCAGTGCTAGATCCCGGGGGAGGGGAGGCATCAAAGAGACCCAGTACTTC	CSARSRGRGGIKETQYF